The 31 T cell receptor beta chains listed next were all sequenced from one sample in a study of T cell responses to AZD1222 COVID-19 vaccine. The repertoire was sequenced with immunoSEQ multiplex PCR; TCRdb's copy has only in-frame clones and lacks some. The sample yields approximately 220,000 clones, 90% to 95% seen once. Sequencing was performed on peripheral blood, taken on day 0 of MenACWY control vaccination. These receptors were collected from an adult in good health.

The CDR3 region is CASSSGQGSGYTF. The CDR3 region has the DNA TGTGCCAGCAGCTCAGGACAGGGGAGCGGCTACACCTTC. The V gene is TRBV7-9, the J gene TRBJ1-2; the match to TRBD1 covers 9 bases. Germline-derived CDR1 and CDR2 are SEHNR and FQNEAQ (reference sequence). Trimming took 4 bases from V and 8 from J; bases not matched to a gene: 5. The CDR3 loop spans 13 amino acids.

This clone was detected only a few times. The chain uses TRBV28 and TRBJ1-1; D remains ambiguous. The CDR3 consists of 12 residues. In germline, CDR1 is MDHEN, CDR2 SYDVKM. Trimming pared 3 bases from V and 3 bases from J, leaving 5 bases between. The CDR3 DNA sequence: TGTGCCAGCAGTTTGGGGTACACTGAAGCTTTCTTT. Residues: CASSLGYTEAFF.

For the CDR3, the DNA is TGTGCCAGCAGCTCATCCCTTGGCGGCTATGGCTACACCTTC. It translates to CASSSSLGGYGYTF. The V gene is TRBV11-2, the J gene TRBJ1-2; D uncertain. The V and J ends lost 4 bases and 4 bases respectively, with 13 bases between them. Germline loops: CDR1 SGHAT, CDR2 FQNNGV. The CDR3 extends over 14 amino acids.

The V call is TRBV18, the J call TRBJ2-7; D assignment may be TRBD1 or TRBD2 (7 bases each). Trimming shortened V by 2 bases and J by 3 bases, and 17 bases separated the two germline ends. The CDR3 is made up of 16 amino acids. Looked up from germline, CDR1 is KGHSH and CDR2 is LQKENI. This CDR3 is CASSPNRGAGNYEQYF. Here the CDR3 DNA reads TGTGCCAGCTCACCAAACAGGGGAGCGGGGAACTACGAGCAGTACTTC.

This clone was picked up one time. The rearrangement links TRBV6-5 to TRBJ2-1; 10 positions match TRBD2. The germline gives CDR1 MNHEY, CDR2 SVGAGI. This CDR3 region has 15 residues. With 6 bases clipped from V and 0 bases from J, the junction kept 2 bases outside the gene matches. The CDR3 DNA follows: TGTGCCAGCAGGTTAGCGGGGGGCTCCTACAATGAGCAGTTCTTC. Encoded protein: CASRLAGGSYNEQFF.

The CDR3 region is CAWSLGGLTYGYTF. The DNA of the CDR3 is TGTGCCTGGAGTCTGGGGGGGCTCACCTATGGCTACACCTTC. This chain connects TRBV30 to TRBJ1-2; TRBD1 is a possible D gene (6 bases). Germline loops: CDR1 GTSNPN, CDR2 SVGIG (reference sequence). Between the trimmed V and J ends, which lost 2 bases and 4 bases, there was a span of 14 bases. The length of the CDR3 is 14 residues. Variable domain in full (rest from reference TRBV30 and TRBJ1-2): SQTIHQWPATLVQPVGSPLSLECTVEGTSNPNLYWYRQAAGRGLQLLFYSVGIGQISSEVPQNLSASRPQDRQFILSSKKLLLSDSGFYLCAWSLGGLTYGYTFGSGTRLTVV.

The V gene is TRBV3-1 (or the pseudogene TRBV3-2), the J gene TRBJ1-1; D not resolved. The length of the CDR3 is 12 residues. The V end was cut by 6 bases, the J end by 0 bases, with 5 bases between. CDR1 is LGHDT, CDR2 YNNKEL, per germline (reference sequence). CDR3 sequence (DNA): TGTGCCAGCAGTGACCTGAACACTGAAGCTTTCTTT. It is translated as CASSDLNTEAFF.

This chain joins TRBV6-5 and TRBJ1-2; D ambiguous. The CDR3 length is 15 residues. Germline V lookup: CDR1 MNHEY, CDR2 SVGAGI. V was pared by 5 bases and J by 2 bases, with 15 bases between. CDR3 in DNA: TGTGCCAGCAGTCCCTTAGAAAGACGGAACTATGGCTACACCTTC. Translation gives CASSPLERRNYGYTF.

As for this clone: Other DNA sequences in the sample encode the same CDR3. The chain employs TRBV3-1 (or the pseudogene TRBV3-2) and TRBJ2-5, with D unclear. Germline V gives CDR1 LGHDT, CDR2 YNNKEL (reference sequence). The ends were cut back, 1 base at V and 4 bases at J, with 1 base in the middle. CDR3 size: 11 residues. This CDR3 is CASSQAETQYF. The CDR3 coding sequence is TGTGCCAGCAGCCAAGCAGAGACCCAGTACTTC.

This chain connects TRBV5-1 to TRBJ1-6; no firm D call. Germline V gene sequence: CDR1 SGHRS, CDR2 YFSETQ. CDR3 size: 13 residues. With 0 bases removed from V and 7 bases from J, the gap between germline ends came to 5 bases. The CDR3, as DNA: TGCGCCAGCAGCTTGGGTGAAAATTCACCCCTCCACTTT. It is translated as CASSLGENSPLHF. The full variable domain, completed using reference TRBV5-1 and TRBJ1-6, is KAGVTQTPRYLIKTRGQQVTLSCSPISGHRSVSWYQQTPGQGLQFLFEYFSETQRNKGNFPGRFSGRQFSNSRSEMNVSTLELGDSALYLCASSLGENSPLHFGNGTRLTVT.

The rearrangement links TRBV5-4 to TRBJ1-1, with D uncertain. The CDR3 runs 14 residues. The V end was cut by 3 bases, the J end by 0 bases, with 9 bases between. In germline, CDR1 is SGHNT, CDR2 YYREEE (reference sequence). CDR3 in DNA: TGTGCCAGCAGCTCGATGGCAGTGAACACTGAAGCTTTCTTT. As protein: CASSSMAVNTEAFF.

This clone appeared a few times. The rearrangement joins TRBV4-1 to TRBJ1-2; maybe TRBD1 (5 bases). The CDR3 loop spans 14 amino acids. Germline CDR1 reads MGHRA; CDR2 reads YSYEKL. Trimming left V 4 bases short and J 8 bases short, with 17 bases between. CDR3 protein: CASSRQQEGEGYTF. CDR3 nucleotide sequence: TGCGCCAGCAGCCGACAACAGGAGGGAGAGGGCTACACCTTC.

The CDR3 nucleotides read TGTGCCTGGAGTACCCAGGGAAGCAATCAGCCCCAGCATTTT. Its protein is CAWSTQGSNQPQHF. The chain links TRBV30 to TRBJ1-5; D is possibly TRBD1 (5 bases). Trimming pared 2 bases from V and 1 base from J, leaving 9 bases between. In germline, CDR1 is GTSNPN, CDR2 SVGIG (reference sequence). The CDR3 length is 14 residues.

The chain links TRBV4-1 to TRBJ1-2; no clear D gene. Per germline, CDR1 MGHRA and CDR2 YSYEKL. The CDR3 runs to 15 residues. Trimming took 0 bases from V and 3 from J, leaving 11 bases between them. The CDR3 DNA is TGCGCCAGCAGCCAAGATCCAATGGACTACTATGGCTACACCTTC. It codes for CASSQDPMDYYGYTF.

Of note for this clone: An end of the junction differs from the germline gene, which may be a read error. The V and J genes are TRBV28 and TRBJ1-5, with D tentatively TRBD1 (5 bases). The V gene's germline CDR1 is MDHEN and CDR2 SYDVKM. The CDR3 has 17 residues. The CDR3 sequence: CASCLGGGLGNNQPQHF. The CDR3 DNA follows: TGTGCCAGCTGTTTGGGGGGGGGACTGGGGAACAATCAGCCCCAGCATTTT.

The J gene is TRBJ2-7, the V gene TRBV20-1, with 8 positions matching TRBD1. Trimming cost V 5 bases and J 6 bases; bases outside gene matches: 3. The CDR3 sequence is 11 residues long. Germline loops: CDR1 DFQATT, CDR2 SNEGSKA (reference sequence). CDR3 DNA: TGCAGTGCTCGGACAGGGACCGAGCAGTACTTC. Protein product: CSARTGTEQYF.

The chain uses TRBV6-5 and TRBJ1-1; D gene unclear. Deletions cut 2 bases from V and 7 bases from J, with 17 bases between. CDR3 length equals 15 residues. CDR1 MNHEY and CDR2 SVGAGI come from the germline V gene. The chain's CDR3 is CASSYRYGSSDEAFF. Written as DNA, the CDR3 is TGTGCCAGCAGTTACAGATATGGGTCGTCGGATGAAGCTTTCTTT.

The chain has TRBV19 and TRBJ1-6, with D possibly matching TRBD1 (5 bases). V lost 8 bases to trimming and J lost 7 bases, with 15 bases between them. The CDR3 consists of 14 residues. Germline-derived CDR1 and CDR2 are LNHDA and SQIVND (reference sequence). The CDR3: CASHDRGLNSPLHF. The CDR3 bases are TGTGCCAGTCACGATCGGGGGTTGAATTCACCCCTCCACTTT.

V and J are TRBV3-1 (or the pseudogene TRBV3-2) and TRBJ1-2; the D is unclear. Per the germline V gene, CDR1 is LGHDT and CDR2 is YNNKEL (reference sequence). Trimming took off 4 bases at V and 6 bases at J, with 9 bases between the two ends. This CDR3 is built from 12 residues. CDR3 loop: CASSPNRDGYTF. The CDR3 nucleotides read TGTGCCAGCAGCCCGAACCGCGATGGCTACACCTTC.

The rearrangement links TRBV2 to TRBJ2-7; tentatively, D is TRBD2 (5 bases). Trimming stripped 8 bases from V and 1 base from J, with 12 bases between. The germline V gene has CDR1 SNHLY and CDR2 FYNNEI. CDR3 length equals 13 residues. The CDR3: CASGRGPSYEQYF. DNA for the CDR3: TGTGCCAGCGGCCGAGGGCCTTCCTACGAGCAGTACTTC.

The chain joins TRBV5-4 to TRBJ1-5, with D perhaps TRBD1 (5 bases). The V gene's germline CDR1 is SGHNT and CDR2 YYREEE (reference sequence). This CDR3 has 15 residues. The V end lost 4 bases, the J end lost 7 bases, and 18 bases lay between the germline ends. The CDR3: CASSRGGDPAQPQHF. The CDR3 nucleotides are TGTGCCAGCAGCCGGGGAGGGGACCCCGCACAGCCCCAGCATTTT.

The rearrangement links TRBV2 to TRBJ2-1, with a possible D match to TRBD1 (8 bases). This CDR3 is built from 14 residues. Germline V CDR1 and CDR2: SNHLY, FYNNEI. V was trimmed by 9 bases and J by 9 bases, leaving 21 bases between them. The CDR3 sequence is CARMLDRGGGEQFF. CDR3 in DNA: TGTGCCAGGATGCTAGACAGGGGAGGGGGTGAGCAGTTCTTC.

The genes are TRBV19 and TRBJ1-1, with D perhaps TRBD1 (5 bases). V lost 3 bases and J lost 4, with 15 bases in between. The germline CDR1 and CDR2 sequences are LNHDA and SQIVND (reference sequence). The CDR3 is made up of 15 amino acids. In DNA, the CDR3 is TGTGCCAGTAGTATCACGCCCGGGGGAGGCACTGAAGCTTTCTTT. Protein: CASSITPGGGTEAFF.

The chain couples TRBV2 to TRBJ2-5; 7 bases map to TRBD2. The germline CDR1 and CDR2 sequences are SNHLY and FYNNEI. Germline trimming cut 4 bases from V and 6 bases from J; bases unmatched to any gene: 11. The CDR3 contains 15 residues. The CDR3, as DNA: TGTGCCAGCAGTGTCGCCGGCGGGGGTCGGCAGACCCAGTACTTC. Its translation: CASSVAGGGRQTQYF.

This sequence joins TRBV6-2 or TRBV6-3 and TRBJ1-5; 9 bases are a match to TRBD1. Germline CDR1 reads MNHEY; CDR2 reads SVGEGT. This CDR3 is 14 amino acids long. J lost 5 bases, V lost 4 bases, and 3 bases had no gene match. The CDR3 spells CASSSRQGDQPQHF. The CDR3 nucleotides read TGTGCCAGCAGTTCCCGACAGGGGGATCAGCCCCAGCATTTT.

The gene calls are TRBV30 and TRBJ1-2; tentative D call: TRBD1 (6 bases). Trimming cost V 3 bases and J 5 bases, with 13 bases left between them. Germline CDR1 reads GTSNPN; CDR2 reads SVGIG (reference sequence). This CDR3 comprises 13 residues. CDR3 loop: CAWRAQGKYGYTF. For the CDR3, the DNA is TGTGCCTGGAGAGCCCAGGGGAAATATGGCTACACCTTC. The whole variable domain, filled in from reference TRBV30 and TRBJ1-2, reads SQTIHQWPATLVQPVGSPLSLECTVEGTSNPNLYWYRQAAGRGLQLLFYSVGIGQISSEVPQNLSASRPQDRQFILSSKKLLLSDSGFYLCAWRAQGKYGYTFGSGTRLTVV.

CDR3 amino acids: CASSLRLASETQYF. CDR3 DNA: TGTGCCAGCAGCTTGAGGCTAGCTTCGGAGACCCAGTACTTC. The chain is built from TRBV5-5 and TRBJ2-5, with a weak D call TRBD2 (5 bases). Germline V lookup: CDR1 SGHKS, CDR2 YYEKEE (reference sequence). V gave up 1 base and J gave up 5 bases, with 12 bases separating them. The CDR3 covers 14 residues.

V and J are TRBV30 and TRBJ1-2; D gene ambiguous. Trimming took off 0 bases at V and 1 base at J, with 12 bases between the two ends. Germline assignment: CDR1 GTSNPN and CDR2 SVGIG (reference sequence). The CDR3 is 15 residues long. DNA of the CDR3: TGTGCCTGGAGTGTGGGAGGGTCCAGTAACTATGGCTACACCTTC. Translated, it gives CAWSVGGSSNYGYTF.

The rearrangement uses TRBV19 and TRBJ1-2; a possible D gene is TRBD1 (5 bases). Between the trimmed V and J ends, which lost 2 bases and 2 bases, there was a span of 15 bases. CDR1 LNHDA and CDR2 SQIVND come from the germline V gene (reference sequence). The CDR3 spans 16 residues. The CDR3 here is CASSIRGGPENYGYTF. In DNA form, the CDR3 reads TGTGCCAGTAGTATACGGGGGGGACCCGAAAACTATGGCTACACCTTC.

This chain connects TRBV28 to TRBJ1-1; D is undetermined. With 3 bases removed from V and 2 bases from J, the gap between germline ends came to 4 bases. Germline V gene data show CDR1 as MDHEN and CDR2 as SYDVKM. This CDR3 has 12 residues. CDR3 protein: CASSLGNTEAFF. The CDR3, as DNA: TGTGCCAGCAGTTTGGGAAACACTGAAGCTTTCTTT.

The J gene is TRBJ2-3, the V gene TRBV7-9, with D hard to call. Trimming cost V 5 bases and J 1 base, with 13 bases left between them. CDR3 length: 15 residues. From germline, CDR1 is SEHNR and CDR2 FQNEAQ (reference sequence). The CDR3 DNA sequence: TGTGCCAGCAGCCCAGACAACTTCGGCACAGATACGCAGTATTTT. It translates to CASSPDNFGTDTQYF.